Described below is a single T cell receptor (beta chain) sequence and its context. Its antigen remains unidentified. Per-nucleotide qualities are absent, and no much larger clonotype sits a single base away. The CDR3 numbers 12 residues from cysteine through phenylalanine. CDR3 DNA is the only sequence kept; it has 36 bases, read in frame from the first base. The germline V gene specifies SQVTM as CDR1 and ANQGSEA as CDR2. The germline ends are 12 bases apart after V is trimmed by 6 bases and J by 4 bases. The collaborating institutions used their own protocols to collect whole blood in K2EDTA tubes. For TCRbeta analysis, collaborators shipped samples in one of three forms: frozen whole blood, isolated PBMCs, or DNA extracted from either of those sample types. The immunoSEQ Assay, a bias-controlled multiplex PCR, was used to amplify TCRbeta CDR3 regions from genomic DNA. Under the source paper's analysis protocol: The number of nucleated cells in each sample was estimated from the amplification of reference gene primers within the assay. Sequence reads were collapsed and filtered to measure the absolute abundance of every unique TCRbeta CDR3 rearrangement. For each sample, productive Simpson clonality was calculated as the square root of Simpson's diversity index across productive rearrangements. What TCRdb holds here is the immuneACCESS table cut down to in-frame rearrangements. Part of the clones is not present; checked against another copy, under half of the missing clones reflect an unresolved V gene, and the others are unexplained. For V, J and clone size, that table is used; D and trimming come from the DNA. In all, the sample holds about 210,000 clones, and around 89% of those were seen once. The ten largest clones represent about 4.8% of the sample.

The record originates from a study of blood T cell repertoires in COVID-19 (dated by TCRdb to 2020 to 2021). At the level of the whole study: The collaborator samples originated in the United States, Italy and Spain and spanned the acute and convalescent phases of COVID-19. The repertoires were released in a freely available public database meant as a resource for research on the immune response to SARS-CoV-2. The sample metadata nearly always contained a de-identified subject ID, COVID-19 status, age in years and sex. Subjects who had been exposed to COVID-19, were actively infected with it, or had recovered from it provided the deeply sampled blood TCRbeta repertoires that made up the dataset. The samples were drawn from the first 160 participants of the ongoing ImmuneRACE study and from under 1,500 subjects provided by 6 global collaborators. The material from the prospective study consisted of cDNA or gDNA derived from T cells, B-cell-depleted T cells, or PBMCs. Where available, HLA class I and class II types were taken from metadata supplied by the sample provider and were not determined by assay-based typing.

The investigation overall reported the following: How much clinical and demographic metadata was included differed by source and by participant, and the metadata was provided uncurated.

The sequence was collected from a woman between 40 and 55 years old with acute or convalescent COVID-19. The sequence is built from TRBV29-1 and TRBJ1-2; 6 matching bases give a weak D call of TRBD1. Sample: peripheral blood. The CDR3 region has the sequence CSVLRDTYGYTF. The nucleotide sequence reads as follows: TGCAGCGTCCTCCGGGACACCTATGGCTACACCTTC. The entire variable domain, with the stretches around the CDR3 drawn from the reference TRBV29-1 and TRBJ1-2 proteins, is SAVISQKPSRDICQRGTSLTIQCQVDSQVTMMFWYRQQPGQSLTLIATANQGSEATYESGFVIDKFPISRPNLTFSTLTVSNMSPEDSSIYLCSVLRDTYGYTFGSGTRLTVV.